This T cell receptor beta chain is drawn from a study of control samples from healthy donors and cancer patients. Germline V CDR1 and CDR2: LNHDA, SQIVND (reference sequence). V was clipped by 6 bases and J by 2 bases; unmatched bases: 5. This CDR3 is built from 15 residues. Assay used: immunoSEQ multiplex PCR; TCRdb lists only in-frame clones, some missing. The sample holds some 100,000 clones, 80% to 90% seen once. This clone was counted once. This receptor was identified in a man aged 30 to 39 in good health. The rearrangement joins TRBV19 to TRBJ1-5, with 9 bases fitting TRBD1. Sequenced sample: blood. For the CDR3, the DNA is TGTGCCAGTAGGGGGGGACAGGGCGGCAATCAGCCCCAGCATTTT. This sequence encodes CASRGGQGGNQPQHF.